Presented here are 5 T cell receptor beta chains from one specimen sequenced in a study of blood T cell repertoires in COVID-19. Data came from immunoSEQ multiplex PCR; TCRdb stores just in-frame clones and leaves some out. This table holds 300,000 to 450,000 clones, 75% to 90% found once. Sequencing was performed on peripheral blood. The receptors were sampled from a woman aged 18-29 years with acute or convalescent COVID-19.

The V call is TRBV27, the J call TRBJ2-7, with TRBD1 matching over 9 bases. V lost 5 bases to trimming and J lost 3 bases; unmatched junction nucleotides: 8. There are 15 residues in the CDR3. Germline values: CDR1 MNHEY, CDR2 SMNVEV (reference sequence). The DNA of the CDR3 is TGTGCCAGCAGTCCTTGGGACAGGGCGAACTACGAGCAGTACTTC. This codes for CASSPWDRANYEQYF.

The CDR3 spells CASSVVPSIATDTQYF. The DNA for the CDR3 is TGTGCCAGCAGCGTAGTTCCCAGTATAGCCACAGATACGCAGTATTTT. This rearrangement joins TRBV9 to TRBJ2-3; D is unresolved. Germline-derived CDR1 and CDR2 are SGDLS and YYNGEE. Trimming took off 0 bases at V and 2 bases at J, with 13 bases between the two ends. This CDR3 has 16 residues.

V usage is TRBV7-2 and J usage is TRBJ1-2; D is unclear. This CDR3 comprises 14 residues. Germline CDR1 and CDR2: SGHTA and FQGNSA. Trimming removed 6 bases from V and 8 bases from J, with 19 bases in between. CDR3 bases: TGTGCCAGCAGTCCCCCCGGGTCTCCCTGGGGCTACACCTTC. Translating it yields CASSPPGSPWGYTF.

CDR3 nucleotide sequence: TGTGCCAGCAGTTTAAGAGGATGGGAGACCCAGTACTTC. Amino acid sequence: CASSLRGWETQYF. The chain links TRBV27 to TRBJ2-5; no reliable D call. V was clipped by 2 bases and J by 5 bases, with 9 bases between them. This CDR3 is 13 amino acids long. Germline CDR1 MNHEY, CDR2 SMNVEV (reference sequence).

The rearrangement joins TRBV15 to TRBJ1-1; D is perhaps TRBD1 (6 bases). Germline V CDR1 and CDR2: LNHNV, YYDKDF (reference sequence). Trimming removed 5 bases from V and 6 bases from J, with 13 bases in between. The CDR3 spans 13 residues. The CDR3 region has the DNA TGTGCCACCAGCCGAGGTACAGGGCCTGAAGCTTTCTTT. The encoded protein is CATSRGTGPEAFF.